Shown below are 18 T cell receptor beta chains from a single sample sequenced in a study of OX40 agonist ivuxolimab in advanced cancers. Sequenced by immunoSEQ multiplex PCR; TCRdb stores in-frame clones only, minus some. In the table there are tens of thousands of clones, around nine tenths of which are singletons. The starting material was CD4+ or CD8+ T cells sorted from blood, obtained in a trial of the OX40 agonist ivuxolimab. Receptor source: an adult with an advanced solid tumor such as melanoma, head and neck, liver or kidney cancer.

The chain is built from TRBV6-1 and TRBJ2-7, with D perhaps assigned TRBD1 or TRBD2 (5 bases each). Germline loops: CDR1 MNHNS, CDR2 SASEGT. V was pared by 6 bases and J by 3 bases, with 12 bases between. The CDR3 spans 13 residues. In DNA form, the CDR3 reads TGTGCCAGCAGGGGGCAAGGACTCTACGAGCAGTACTTC. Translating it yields CASRGQGLYEQYF.

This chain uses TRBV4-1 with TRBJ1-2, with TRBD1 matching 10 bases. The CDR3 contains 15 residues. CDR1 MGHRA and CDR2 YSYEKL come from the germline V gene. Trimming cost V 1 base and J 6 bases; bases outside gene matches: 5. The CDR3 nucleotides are TGCGCCAGCAGCCAAGTAGGGACAGGGGCTGATGGCTACACCTTC. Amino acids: CASSQVGTGADGYTF.

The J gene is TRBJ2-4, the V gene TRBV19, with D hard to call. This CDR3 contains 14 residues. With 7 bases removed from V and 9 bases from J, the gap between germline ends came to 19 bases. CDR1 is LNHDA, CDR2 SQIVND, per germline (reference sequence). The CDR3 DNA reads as TGTGCCAGTAATGACGAACCTCTTGCATTCATTCAGTACTTC. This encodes CASNDEPLAFIQYF.

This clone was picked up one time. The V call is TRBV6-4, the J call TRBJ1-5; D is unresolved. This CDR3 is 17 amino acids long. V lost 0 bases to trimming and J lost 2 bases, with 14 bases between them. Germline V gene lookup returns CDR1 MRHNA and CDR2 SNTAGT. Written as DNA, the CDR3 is TGTGCCAGCAGTGACTCAGACGGCCCCCTCGGCAATCAGCCCCAGCATTTT. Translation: CASSDSDGPLGNQPQHF.

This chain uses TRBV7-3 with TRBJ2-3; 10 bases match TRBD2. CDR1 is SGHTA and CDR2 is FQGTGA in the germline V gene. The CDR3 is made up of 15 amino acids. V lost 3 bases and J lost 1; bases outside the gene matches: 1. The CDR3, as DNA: TGTGCCAGCAGCTTCGGGACTAGCGGCACAGATACGCAGTATTTT. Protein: CASSFGTSGTDTQYF.

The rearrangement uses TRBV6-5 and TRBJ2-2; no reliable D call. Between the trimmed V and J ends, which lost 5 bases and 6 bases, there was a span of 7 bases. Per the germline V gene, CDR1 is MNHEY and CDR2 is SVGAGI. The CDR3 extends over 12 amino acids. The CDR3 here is CASSRQAGELFF. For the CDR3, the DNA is TGTGCCAGCAGTCGACAAGCCGGGGAGCTGTTTTTT.

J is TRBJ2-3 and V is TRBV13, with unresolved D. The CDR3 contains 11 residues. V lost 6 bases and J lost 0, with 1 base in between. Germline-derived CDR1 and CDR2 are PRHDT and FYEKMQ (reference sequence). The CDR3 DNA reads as TGTGCCAGCAGGAGCACAGATACGCAGTATTTT. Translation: CASRSTDTQYF.

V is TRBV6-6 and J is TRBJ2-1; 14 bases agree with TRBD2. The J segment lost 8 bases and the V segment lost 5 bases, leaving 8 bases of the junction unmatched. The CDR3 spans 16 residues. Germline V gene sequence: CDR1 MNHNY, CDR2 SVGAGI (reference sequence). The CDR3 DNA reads TGTGCCAGCAGTCTCCCCGGGACTAGCGGGAGCCATGAGCAGTTCTTC. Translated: CASSLPGTSGSHEQFF.

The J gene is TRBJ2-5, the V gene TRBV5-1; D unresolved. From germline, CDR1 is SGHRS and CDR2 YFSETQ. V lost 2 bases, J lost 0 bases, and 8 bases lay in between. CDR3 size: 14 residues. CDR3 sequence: CASSFLGNQETQYF. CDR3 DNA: TGCGCCAGCAGCTTTTTGGGCAACCAAGAGACCCAGTACTTC.

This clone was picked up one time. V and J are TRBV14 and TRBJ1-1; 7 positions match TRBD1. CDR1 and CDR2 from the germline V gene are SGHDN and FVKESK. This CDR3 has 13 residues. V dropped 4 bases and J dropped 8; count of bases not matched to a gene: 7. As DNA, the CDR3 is TGTGCCAGCAGCCCGACAGGGACGGGCGAAGCTTTCTTT. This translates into CASSPTGTGEAFF.

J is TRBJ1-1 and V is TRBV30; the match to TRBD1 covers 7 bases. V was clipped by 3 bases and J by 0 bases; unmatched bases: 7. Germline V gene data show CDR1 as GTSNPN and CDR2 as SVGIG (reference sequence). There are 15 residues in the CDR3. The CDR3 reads CAWSQGVGMNTEAFF. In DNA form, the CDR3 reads TGTGCCTGGAGCCAGGGGGTGGGGATGAACACTGAAGCTTTCTTT.

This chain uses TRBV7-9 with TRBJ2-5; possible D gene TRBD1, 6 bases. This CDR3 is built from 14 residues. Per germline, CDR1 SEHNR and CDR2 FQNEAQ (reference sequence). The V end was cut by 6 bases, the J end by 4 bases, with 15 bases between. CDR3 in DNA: TGTGCCAGCAGTCCCACAGGGAAAGGAGAGACCCAGTACTTC. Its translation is CASSPTGKGETQYF.

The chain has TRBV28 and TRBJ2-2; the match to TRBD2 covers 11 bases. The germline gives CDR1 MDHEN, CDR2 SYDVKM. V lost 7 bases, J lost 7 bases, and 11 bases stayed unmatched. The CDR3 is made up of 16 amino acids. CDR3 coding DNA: TGTGCCAGCAACCCCACACTAGCGGGAGAACGCGGGGAGCTGTTTTTT. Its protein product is CASNPTLAGERGELFF.

CDR3 in DNA: TGTGCCAGCAGCTTGAGTCATATTGTCGCCGTGGGTAATGAGCAGTTCTTC. Amino acids: CASSLSHIVAVGNEQFF. The chain carries TRBV5-8 and TRBJ2-1, with D unresolved. The CDR3 is 17 amino acids. V was shortened by 1 base and J by 7 bases, with 21 bases between the two germline ends. Germline V gives CDR1 SGHTS, CDR2 YDEGEE.

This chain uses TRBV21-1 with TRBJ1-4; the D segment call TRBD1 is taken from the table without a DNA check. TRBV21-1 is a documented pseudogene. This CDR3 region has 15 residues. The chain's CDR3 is CASSEKTGVNEKLFF. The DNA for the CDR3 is TGTGCCAGCAGCGAAAAGACAGGGGTTAATGAAAAACTGTTTTTT.

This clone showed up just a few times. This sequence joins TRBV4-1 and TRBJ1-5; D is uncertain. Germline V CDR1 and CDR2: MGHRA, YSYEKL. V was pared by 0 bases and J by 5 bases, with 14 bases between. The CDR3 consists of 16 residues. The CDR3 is CASSQDWVQTYQPQHF. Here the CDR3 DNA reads TGCGCCAGCAGCCAAGATTGGGTACAAACCTATCAGCCCCAGCATTTT.

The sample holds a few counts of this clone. Here the CDR3 reads CASSSLDYEQYF. In DNA, the CDR3 is TGTGCCAGCAGCTCCCTTGACTACGAGCAGTACTTC. The rearrangement joins TRBV5-4 to TRBJ2-7, with D unclear. The germline CDR1 and CDR2 sequences are SGHNT and YYREEE (reference sequence). The CDR3 loop spans 12 amino acids. Trimming left V 3 bases short and J 3 bases short, with 7 bases between. Based on the CDR3 plus reference TRBV5-4 and TRBJ2-7, the full variable domain is ETGVTQSPTHLIKTRGQQVTLRCSSQSGHNTVSWYQQALGQGPQFIFQYYREEENGRGNFPPRFSGLQFPNYSSELNVNALELDDSALYLCASSSLDYEQYFGPGTRLTVT.

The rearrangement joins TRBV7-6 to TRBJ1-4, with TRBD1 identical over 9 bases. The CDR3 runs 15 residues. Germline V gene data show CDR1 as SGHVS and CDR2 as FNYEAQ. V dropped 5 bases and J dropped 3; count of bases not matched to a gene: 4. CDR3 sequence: CASSQGTGPNEKLFF. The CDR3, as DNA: TGTGCCAGCAGCCAGGGGACAGGGCCTAATGAAAAACTGTTTTTT.